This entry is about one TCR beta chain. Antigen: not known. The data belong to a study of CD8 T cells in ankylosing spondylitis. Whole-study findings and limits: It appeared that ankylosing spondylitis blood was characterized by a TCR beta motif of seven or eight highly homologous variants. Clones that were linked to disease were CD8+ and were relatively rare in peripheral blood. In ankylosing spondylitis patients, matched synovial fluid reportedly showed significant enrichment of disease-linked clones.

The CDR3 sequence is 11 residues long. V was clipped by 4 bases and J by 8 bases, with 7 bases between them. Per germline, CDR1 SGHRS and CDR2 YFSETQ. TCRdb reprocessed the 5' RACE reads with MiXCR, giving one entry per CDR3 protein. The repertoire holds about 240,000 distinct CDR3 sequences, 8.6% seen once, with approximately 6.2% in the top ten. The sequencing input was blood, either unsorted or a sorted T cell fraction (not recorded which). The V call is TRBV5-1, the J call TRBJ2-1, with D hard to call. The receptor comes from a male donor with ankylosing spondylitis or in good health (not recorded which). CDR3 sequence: CASSGEYEQFF. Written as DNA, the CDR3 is TGCGCCAGCAGCGGGGAATATGAGCAGTTCTTC.